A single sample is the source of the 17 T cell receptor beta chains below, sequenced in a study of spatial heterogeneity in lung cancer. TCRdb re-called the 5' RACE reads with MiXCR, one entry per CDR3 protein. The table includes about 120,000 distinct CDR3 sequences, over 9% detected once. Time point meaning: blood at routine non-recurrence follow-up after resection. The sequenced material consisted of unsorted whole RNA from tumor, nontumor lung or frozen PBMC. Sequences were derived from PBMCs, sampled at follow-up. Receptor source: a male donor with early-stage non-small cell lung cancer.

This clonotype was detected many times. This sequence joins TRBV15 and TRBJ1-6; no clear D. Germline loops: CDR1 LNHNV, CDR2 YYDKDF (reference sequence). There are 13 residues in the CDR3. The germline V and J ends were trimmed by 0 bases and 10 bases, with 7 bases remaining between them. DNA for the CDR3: TGTGCCACCAGCAGAGACCGTCTGTCACCCCTCCACTTT. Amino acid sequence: CATSRDRLSPLHF. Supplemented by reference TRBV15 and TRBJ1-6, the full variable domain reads DAMVIQNPRYQVTQFGKPVTLSCSQTLNHNVMYWYQQKSSQAPKLLFHYYDKDFNNEADTPDNFQSRRPNTSFCFLDIRSPGLGDTAMYLCATSRDRLSPLHFGNGTRLTVT.

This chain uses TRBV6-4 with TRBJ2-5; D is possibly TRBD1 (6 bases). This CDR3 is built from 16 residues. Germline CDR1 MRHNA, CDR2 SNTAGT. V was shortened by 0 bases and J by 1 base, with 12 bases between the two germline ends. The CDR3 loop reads CASSDSRDTIQETQYF. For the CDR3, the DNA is TGTGCCAGCAGTGACTCCCGGGACACCATCCAAGAGACCCAGTACTTC.

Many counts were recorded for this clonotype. The chain's CDR3 is CASSQTGAGGIETQYF. CDR3 in DNA: TGCGCCAGCAGCCAGACAGGCGCAGGAGGAATAGAGACCCAGTACTTC. The chain uses TRBV4-1 and TRBJ2-5; D may be TRBD1 (6 bases). Deletions cut 3 bases from V and 4 bases from J, with 18 bases between. This CDR3 has 16 amino acids. Germline CDR1 reads MGHRA; CDR2 reads YSYEKL.

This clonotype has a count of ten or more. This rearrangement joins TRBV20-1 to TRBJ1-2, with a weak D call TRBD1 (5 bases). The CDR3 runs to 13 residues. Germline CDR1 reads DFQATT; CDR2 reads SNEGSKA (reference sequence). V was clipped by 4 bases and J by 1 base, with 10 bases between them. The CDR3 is CSATPGGNYGYTF. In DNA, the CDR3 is TGCAGTGCTACTCCCGGGGGTAACTATGGCTACACCTTC.

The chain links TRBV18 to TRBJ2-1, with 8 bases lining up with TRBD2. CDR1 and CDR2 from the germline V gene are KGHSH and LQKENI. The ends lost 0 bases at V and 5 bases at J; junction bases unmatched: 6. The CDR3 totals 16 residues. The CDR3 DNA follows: TGTGCCAGCTCACCACCAAATCGGGGGGGCAACAATGAGCAGTTCTTC. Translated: CASSPPNRGGNNEQFF.

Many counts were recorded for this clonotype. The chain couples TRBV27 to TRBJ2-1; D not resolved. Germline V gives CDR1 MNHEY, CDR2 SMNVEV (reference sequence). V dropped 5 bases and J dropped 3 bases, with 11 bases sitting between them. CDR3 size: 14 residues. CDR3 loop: CASSPYPVYNEQFF. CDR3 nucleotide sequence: TGTGCCAGCAGTCCCTATCCTGTCTACAATGAGCAGTTCTTC.

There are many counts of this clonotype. The CDR3 reads CASSQDLAGYYNEQFF. CDR3 bases: TGCGCCAGCAGCCAAGACCTAGCGGGGTATTACAATGAGCAGTTCTTC. The chain is built from TRBV4-3 and TRBJ2-1; 9 nucleotides agree with TRBD2. From germline, CDR1 is LGHNA and CDR2 YSLEER. V lost 0 bases, J lost 4 bases, and 4 bases stayed unmatched. This CDR3 contains 16 residues.

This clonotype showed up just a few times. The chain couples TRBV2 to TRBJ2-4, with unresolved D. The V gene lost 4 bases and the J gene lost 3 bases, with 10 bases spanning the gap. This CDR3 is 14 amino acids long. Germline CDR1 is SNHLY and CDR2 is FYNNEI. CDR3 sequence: CASSAQQYKNIQYF. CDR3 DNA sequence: TGTGCCAGCAGTGCTCAACAATACAAAAACATTCAGTACTTC.

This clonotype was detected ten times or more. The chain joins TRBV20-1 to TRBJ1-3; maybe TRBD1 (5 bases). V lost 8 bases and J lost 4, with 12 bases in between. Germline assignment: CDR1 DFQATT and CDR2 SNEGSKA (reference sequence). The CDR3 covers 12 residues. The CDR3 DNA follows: TGCAGTCCTCAGGGACCCGGAAACACCATATATTTT. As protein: CSPQGPGNTIYF.

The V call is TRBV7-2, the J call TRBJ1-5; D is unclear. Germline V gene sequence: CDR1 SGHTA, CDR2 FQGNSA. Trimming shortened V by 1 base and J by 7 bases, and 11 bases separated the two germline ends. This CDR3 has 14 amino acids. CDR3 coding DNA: TGTGCCAGCAGCTTAGGACACAACATACAGCCCCAGCATTTT. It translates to CASSLGHNIQPQHF. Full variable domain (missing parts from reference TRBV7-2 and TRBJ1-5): GAGVSQSPSNKVTEKGKDVELRCDPISGHTALYWYRQSLGQGLEFLIYFQGNSAPDKSGLPSDRFSAERTGGSVSTLTIQRTQQEDSAVYLCASSLGHNIQPQHFGDGTRLSIL.

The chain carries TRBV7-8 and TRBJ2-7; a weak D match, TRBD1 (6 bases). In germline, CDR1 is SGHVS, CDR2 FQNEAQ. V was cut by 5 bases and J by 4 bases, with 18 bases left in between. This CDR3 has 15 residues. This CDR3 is CASSRNRESRYEQYF. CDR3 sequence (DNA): TGTGCCAGCAGCCGCAACAGGGAGTCTCGGTACGAGCAGTACTTC.

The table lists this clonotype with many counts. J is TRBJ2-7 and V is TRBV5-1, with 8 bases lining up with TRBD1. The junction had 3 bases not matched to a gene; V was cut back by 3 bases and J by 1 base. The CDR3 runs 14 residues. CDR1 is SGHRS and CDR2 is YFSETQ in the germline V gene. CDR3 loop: CASSSGQVSYEQYF. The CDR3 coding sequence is TGCGCCAGCAGCTCGGGACAGGTATCCTACGAGCAGTACTTC.

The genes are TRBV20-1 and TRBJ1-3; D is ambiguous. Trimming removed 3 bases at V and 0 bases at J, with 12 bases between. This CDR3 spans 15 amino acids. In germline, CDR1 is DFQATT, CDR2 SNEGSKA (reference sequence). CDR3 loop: CSASNSGPSGNTIYF. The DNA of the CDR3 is TGCAGTGCTAGTAATTCAGGTCCCTCTGGAAACACCATATATTTT.

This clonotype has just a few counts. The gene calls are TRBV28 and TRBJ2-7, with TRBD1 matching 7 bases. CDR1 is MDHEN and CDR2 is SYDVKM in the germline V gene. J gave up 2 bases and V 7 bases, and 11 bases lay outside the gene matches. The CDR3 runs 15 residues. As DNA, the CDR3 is TGTGCCAGCACTATACAGGGGACGGGCACCTACGAGCAGTACTTC. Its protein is CASTIQGTGTYEQYF.

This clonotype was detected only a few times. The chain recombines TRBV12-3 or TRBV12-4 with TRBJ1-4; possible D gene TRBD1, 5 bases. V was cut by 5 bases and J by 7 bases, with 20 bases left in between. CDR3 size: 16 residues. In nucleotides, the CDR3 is TGTGCCAGCAGTCCCGGGGTCCCGGGCGGGGGTGAAAAACTGTTTTTT. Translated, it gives CASSPGVPGGGEKLFF.

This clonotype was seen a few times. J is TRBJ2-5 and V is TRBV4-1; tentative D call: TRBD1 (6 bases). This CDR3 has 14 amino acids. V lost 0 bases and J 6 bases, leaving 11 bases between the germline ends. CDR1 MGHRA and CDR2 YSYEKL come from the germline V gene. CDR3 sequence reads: CASSQEGRGKTQYF. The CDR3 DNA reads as TGCGCCAGCAGCCAAGAGGGCAGGGGTAAGACCCAGTACTTC.

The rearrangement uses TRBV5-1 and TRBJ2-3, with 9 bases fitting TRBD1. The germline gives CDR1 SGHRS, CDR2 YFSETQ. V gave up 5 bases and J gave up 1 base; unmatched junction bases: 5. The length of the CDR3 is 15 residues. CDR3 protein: CASRQTGGGTDTQYF. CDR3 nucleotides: TGCGCCAGCAGACAGACAGGGGGAGGCACAGATACGCAGTATTTT. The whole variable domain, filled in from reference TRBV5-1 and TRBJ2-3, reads KAGVTQTPRYLIKTRGQQVTLSCSPISGHRSVSWYQQTPGQGLQFLFEYFSETQRNKGNFPGRFSGRQFSNSRSEMNVSTLELGDSALYLCASRQTGGGTDTQYFGPGTRLTVL.